The present T cell receptor (beta chain) was sequenced within a study of CD8 T cell repertoires and HIV-1 epitope variants. Across the whole study: Controls included no peptide, Ebola AY9 epitope, and a CMV, EBV, flu pool.

Remarks on this clone: Antigen unknown.

With 0 bases clipped from V and 6 bases from J, the junction kept 3 bases outside the gene matches. Germline CDR1 reads SGDLS; CDR2 reads YYNGEE. This CDR3 is 15 amino acids long. Libraries were prepared by immunoSEQ multiplex PCR; TCRdb keeps only in-frame clonotypes and omits some of them. The sample carries thousands of clones, around 65% recorded once. Sequenced: cultured CD8+ T cells derived from PBMCs. The source of this sequence is a male donor with HIV. The chain carries TRBV9 and TRBJ2-1; 10 bases are a match to TRBD2. The CDR3 coding sequence is TGTGCCAGCAGCGTAGGAGCGGGAGGGTTCAATGAGCAGTTCTTC. Residues: CASSVGAGGFNEQFF.